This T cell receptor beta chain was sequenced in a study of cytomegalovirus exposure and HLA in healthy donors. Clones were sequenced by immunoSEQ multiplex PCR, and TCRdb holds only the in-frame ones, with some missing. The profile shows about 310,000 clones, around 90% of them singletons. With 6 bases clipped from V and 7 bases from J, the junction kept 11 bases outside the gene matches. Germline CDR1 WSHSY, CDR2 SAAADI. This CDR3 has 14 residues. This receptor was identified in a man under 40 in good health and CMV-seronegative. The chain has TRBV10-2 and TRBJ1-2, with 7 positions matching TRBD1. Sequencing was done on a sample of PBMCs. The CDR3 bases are TGCGCCAGCAGGGCAGACAGGGTCAACGGTGGCTACACCTTC. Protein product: CASRADRVNGGYTF.